This is a list of T cell receptor beta chains from one sample in a study of blood T cell repertoires in COVID-19. Method: immunoSEQ multiplex PCR; TCRdb's copy keeps in-frame clones and lacks some. The sample yields about 86,000 clones, almost 85% seen once. Sequenced: peripheral blood. These receptors were obtained from a woman over 75 with acute or convalescent COVID-19. The CDR3 runs from the conserved cysteine through the conserved F or W. A D gene is named only where the DNA matches it firmly. Size tells how often a clone was seen (once, few, many) or the class of an expanded clone, and some rows leave it out.

few	TRBV3-1/TRBV3-2	TRBJ1-2	TRBD1	CASSRDRANYGYTF	TGTGCCAGCAGTCGGGACAGAGCTAACTATGGCTACACCTTC
NA	TRBV7-3	TRBJ1-5	TRBD1	CASTLGQVRRLPQHF	TGTGCCAGCACCTTGGGACAGGTAAGGCGACTACCCCAGCATTTT
NA	TRBV5-1	TRBJ2-7	TRBD2	CASSGTTSGGSYEQYF	TGCGCCAGCAGCGGGACCACTAGCGGGGGGTCCTACGAGCAGTACTTC
NA	TRBV6-5	TRBJ2-7	TRBD1	CASSYIGQGTYEQYF	TGTGCCAGCAGTTACATTGGACAGGGGACCTACGAGCAGTACTTC
NA	TRBV15	TRBJ2-7	TRBD1	CATSSRQGYEQYF	TGTGCCACCAGCAGTAGACAGGGCTACGAGCAGTACTTC
NA	TRBV2	TRBJ1-2	TRBD1	CASSPDRAAGYTF	TGTGCCAGCAGTCCGGACAGGGCGGCGGGCTACACCTTC
NA	TRBV27	TRBJ2-1	TRBD2	CASSHPGLAGGLPSYNEQFF	TGTGCCAGCAGTCATCCGGGACTAGCGGGGGGTCTTCCCTCCTACAATGAGCAGTTCTTC
few	TRBV19	TRBJ2-1	TRBD2	CASSIRGTSGRDEQFF	TGTGCCAGTAGTATCCGGGGGACTAGCGGGAGGGATGAGCAGTTCTTC
NA	TRBV3-1/TRBV3-2	TRBJ2-4	NA	CASSQEGGSAKNIQYF	TGTGCCAGCAGCCAAGAGGGGGGAAGTGCCAAAAACATTCAGTACTTC
NA	TRBV19	TRBJ1-1	NA	CASSIRQASEAFF	TGTGCCAGTAGTATCCGACAGGCCTCTGAAGCTTTCTTT
NA	TRBV19	TRBJ2-3	NA	CASSFRRGGGTDTQYF	TGTGCCAGTAGTTTCCGACGGGGAGGGGGGACAGATACGCAGTATTTT
NA	TRBV12-3/TRBV12-4	TRBJ1-1	NA	CASTRRGGTEAFF	TGTGCCAGCACCCGAAGGGGGGGCACTGAAGCTTTCTTT
NA	TRBV5-1	TRBJ2-3	TRBD1	CASRQGLGTQYF	TGCGCCAGCCGACAGGGCCTGGGTACGCAGTATTTT
NA	TRBV11-1	TRBJ2-1	NA	CASSLPGVYNEQFF	TGTGCCAGCAGCTTACCGGGGGTCTACAATGAGCAGTTCTTC
once	TRBV11-2	TRBJ1-1	NA	CASSLERSLTEAFF	TGTGCCAGCAGCTTAGAGAGGTCCCTCACTGAAGCTTTCTTT
once	TRBV28	TRBJ1-5	NA	CASITGGGMSNQPQHF	TGTGCCAGCATCACGGGGGGGGGCATGAGCAATCAGCCCCAGCATTTT
once	TRBV6-6	TRBJ1-1	NA	CASGGPMVEAFF	TGTGCCAGCGGCGGGCCCATGGTTGAAGCTTTCTTT
NA	TRBV6-5	TRBJ1-1	TRBD1	CASSYSGTAEAFF	TGTGCCAGCAGTTACTCTGGGACAGCAGAAGCTTTCTTT
NA	TRBV14	TRBJ1-1	NA	CASSQLETGGTEAFF	TGTGCCAGCAGCCAACTGGAGACCGGTGGGACTGAAGCTTTCTTT
once	TRBV3-1/TRBV3-2	TRBJ2-1	NA	CASSQAPSVGQFF	TGTGCCAGCAGCCAAGCCCCTTCGGTCGGGCAGTTCTTC
NA	TRBV12-3/TRBV12-4	TRBJ1-6	NA	CASRVVGGSPLHF	TGTGCCAGCAGGGTGGTAGGGGGATCACCCCTCCACTTT
NA	TRBV19	TRBJ1-1	NA	CASSTGGSRTEAFF	TGTGCCAGTAGTACCGGAGGATCGAGAACTGAAGCTTTCTTT
NA	TRBV19	TRBJ1-5	NA	CASSIGATQPQHF	TGTGCCAGTAGTATAGGGGCCACGCAGCCCCAGCATTTT
NA	TRBV19	TRBJ1-4	NA	CASSIRDSEKLFF	TGTGCCAGTAGTATTAGAGACTCTGAAAAACTGTTTTTT
NA	TRBV7-2	TRBJ2-3	TRBD2	CASSLRFAGASGARDTQYF	TGTGCCAGCAGCTTACGGTTCGCGGGAGCTAGCGGGGCTCGAGATACGCAGTATTTT
NA	TRBV18	TRBJ2-1	TRBD1	CASSRQGDGNEQFF	TGTGCCAGCTCACGACAGGGTGATGGCAATGAGCAGTTCTTC
NA	TRBV7-6	TRBJ2-7	TRBD1	CASSLSSRGQIDEQYF	TGTGCCAGCAGCTTAAGTAGCAGGGGGCAAATCGACGAGCAGTACTTC
NA	TRBV3-1/TRBV3-2	TRBJ2-7	NA	CASSQGTTGSYEQYF	TGTGCCAGCAGCCAAGGGACGACGGGGTCCTACGAGCAGTACTTC
NA	TRBV2	TRBJ2-1	TRBD2	CASATEAAGVNEQFF	TGTGCCAGCGCCACCGAAGCGGCGGGGGTAAATGAGCAGTTCTTC
NA	TRBV3-1/TRBV3-2	TRBJ2-7	NA	CASSHRQGGSYEQYF	TGTGCCAGCAGCCACAGACAGGGAGGCTCCTACGAGCAGTACTTC
once	TRBV3-1/TRBV3-2	TRBJ2-5	NA	CASSQASRGETQYF	TGTGCCAGCAGCCAGGCGTCTAGAGGGGAGACCCAGTACTTC
NA	TRBV12-3/TRBV12-4	TRBJ1-2	NA	CASIGGDYGYTF	TGTGCCAGCATAGGGGGTGACTATGGCTACACCTTC
NA	TRBV6-5	TRBJ1-1	NA	CARTGPTEAFF	TGTGCCAGAACAGGGCCCACTGAAGCTTTCTTT
NA	TRBV7-3	TRBJ2-1	TRBD2	CASRPAGQGNEQFF	TGTGCCAGCAGGCCAGCGGGGCAAGGCAATGAGCAGTTCTTC
NA	TRBV10-2	TRBJ2-5	TRBD2	CASREKLAGTQETQYF	TGCGCCAGCAGGGAAAAACTAGCGGGGACACAAGAGACCCAGTACTTC
NA	TRBV9	TRBJ1-3	NA	CASSVSGAQSGNTIYF	TGTGCCAGCAGCGTTTCTGGGGCACAGTCTGGAAACACCATATATTTT
NA	TRBV4-1	TRBJ1-2	NA	CASSDSGSTNYGYTF	TGCGCCAGCAGCGATAGCGGGTCGACTAACTATGGCTACACCTTC
NA	TRBV28	TRBJ1-2	NA	CASSSRPILGYTF	TGTGCCAGCAGTTCCCGCCCAATACTTGGCTACACCTTC